These 14 T cell receptor beta chains came from one sample sequenced in a study of T cells after yellow fever vaccination (dated by TCRdb to about 2019). Read against the paper, the sample's treatment or condition label means: live attenuated yellow fever vaccine strain. Library preparation was by 5' RACE. TCRdb shows the sequencer as Illumina HiSeq 2500. TCRdb itself trimmed the public reads at Q25 with fastp, ran MiXCR and retained productive beta chains. Every distinct CDR3 protein forms one entry, paired with its most common genes and DNA. The sample includes a few hundred thousand distinct CDR3 sequences, with about 6.9% observed a single time. The top ten clonotypes cover over 15% of the sample. Material: PBMCs, obtained approximately 47 days after the first yellow fever vaccination. The receptors were sampled from a man between 18 and 29 years old who received the YFV17D yellow fever vaccine.

The chain has TRBV5-6 and TRBJ2-3; D is unresolved. Germline values: CDR1 SGHDT, CDR2 YYEEEE. The CDR3 sequence is 13 residues long. V gave up 1 base and J gave up 4 bases, with 7 bases separating them. The CDR3 nucleotides read TGTGCCAGCAGCTTGAGGGCGGCAGATACGCAGTATTTT. This encodes CASSLRAADTQYF.

The chain has TRBV18 and TRBJ2-7; 7 positions match TRBD1. Trimming took 2 bases from V and 3 from J; bases not matched to a gene: 4. Looked up from germline, CDR1 is KGHSH and CDR2 is LQKENI. The length of the CDR3 is 14 residues. The CDR3 nucleotides read TGTGCCAGCTCACCAGGGGCAGGGGGCTACGAGCAGTACTTC. Its translation: CASSPGAGGYEQYF.

The chain links TRBV4-1 to TRBJ2-5; the D is unclear. Trimming removed 4 bases at V and 4 bases at J, with 10 bases between. Germline V CDR1 and CDR2: MGHRA, YSYEKL. The CDR3 runs 13 residues. CDR3 protein: CASSRFPGETQYF. DNA of the CDR3: TGCGCCAGCAGCCGATTCCCCGGAGAGACCCAGTACTTC.

This clonotype was picked up a small number of times. The chain joins TRBV5-1 to TRBJ2-4; D possibly uses TRBD1 or TRBD2 (6 bases each). Per the germline V gene, CDR1 is SGHRS and CDR2 is YFSETQ. The CDR3 runs to 18 residues. Trimming shortened V by 4 bases and J by 1 base, and 21 bases separated the two germline ends. Here the CDR3 reads CASSLRGDTGAAKNIQYF. CDR3 in DNA: TGCGCCAGCAGCCTGAGGGGGGACACGGGGGCGGCCAAAAACATTCAGTACTTC.

At least ten counts were recorded for this clonotype. V gene TRBV27 combines with J gene TRBJ2-3; 11 nucleotides agree with TRBD2. The trim removed 5 bases at V and 4 bases at J, leaving 2 bases unmatched. The CDR3 loop spans 14 amino acids. Germline V gene data show CDR1 as MNHEY and CDR2 as SMNVEV (reference sequence). This CDR3 reads CASSLLAGADTQYF. In DNA form, the CDR3 reads TGTGCCAGCAGTCTACTAGCGGGGGCAGATACGCAGTATTTT.

This chain connects TRBV7-2 to TRBJ2-1, with 8 positions matching TRBD2. The CDR3 length is 16 residues. Germline V gene sequence: CDR1 SGHTA, CDR2 FQGNSA. After removal of 4 bases from V and 0 bases from J, the junction contained 5 bases not matched to a gene. The CDR3 sequence is CASSSLSGSSYNEQFF. CDR3 sequence (DNA): TGTGCCAGCAGCTCGCTGAGCGGGAGCTCCTACAATGAGCAGTTCTTC.

V is TRBV5-4 and J is TRBJ2-2, with TRBD1 matching 11 bases. CDR1 is SGHNT and CDR2 is YYREEE in the germline V gene (reference sequence). The CDR3 is 16 residues long. J lost 7 bases, V lost 4 bases, and 9 bases had no gene match. The CDR3 DNA follows: TGTGCCAGCAGCCCCCCCGGACAGGGGGCCGGCGGGGAGCTGTTTTTT. As protein: CASSPPGQGAGGELFF.

This clonotype occurred a few times. This chain links TRBV15 with TRBJ1-1; D not certain. This CDR3 has 16 amino acids. The V end lost 2 bases, the J end lost 5 bases, and 18 bases lay between the germline ends. The germline V gene has CDR1 LNHNV and CDR2 YYDKDF (reference sequence). The CDR3 reads CATSRTPTGSGTEAFF. The CDR3 nucleotides are TGTGCCACCAGCAGAACTCCCACGGGTTCGGGTACTGAAGCTTTCTTT.

The rearrangement links TRBV6-1 to TRBJ2-5; 7 nucleotides match TRBD1. Trimming took 5 bases from V and 7 from J; bases not matched to a gene: 7. Germline V CDR1 and CDR2: MNHNS, SASEGT. This CDR3 comprises 13 residues. CDR3 in amino acids: CASSRTTGMTQYF. In DNA, the CDR3 is TGTGCCAGCAGTAGAACGACAGGGATGACCCAGTACTTC.

The chain carries TRBV18 and TRBJ1-1; D ambiguous. Germline V gives CDR1 KGHSH, CDR2 LQKENI. V shed 0 bases and J shed 4 bases, with 9 bases lying between them. The CDR3 covers 14 residues. In DNA, the CDR3 is TGTGCCAGCTCACCACCTGGCTGGGGCACTGAAGCTTTCTTT. It codes for CASSPPGWGTEAFF.

This clonotype was counted between two and nine times. This chain links TRBV5-6 with TRBJ1-2; D gene unclear. V was cut by 4 bases and J by 8 bases, with 12 bases left in between. Germline assignment: CDR1 SGHDT and CDR2 YYEEEE. This CDR3 has 12 amino acids. The CDR3 spells CASSPSPEGYTF. CDR3 bases: TGTGCCAGCAGCCCTAGCCCAGAGGGCTACACCTTC.

This chain joins TRBV7-2 and TRBJ2-5, with D unresolved. The CDR3 extends over 13 amino acids. The germline V and J ends were trimmed by 5 bases and 4 bases, with 11 bases remaining between them. Looked up from germline, CDR1 is SGHTA and CDR2 is FQGNSA. This chain's CDR3 is CASSPRSSETQYF. CDR3 nucleotide sequence: TGTGCCAGCAGCCCCCGGTCGTCAGAGACCCAGTACTTC.

The gene calls are TRBV7-9 and TRBJ1-2, with 7 positions matching TRBD1. Germline CDR1 is SEHNR and CDR2 is FQNEAQ (reference sequence). The CDR3 is 16 residues long. V gave up 4 bases and J gave up 4 bases; unmatched junction bases: 12. The CDR3 DNA follows: TGTGCCAGCAGCTCCTACTCCCGGGACAGCCCCTATGGCTACACCTTC. It is translated as CASSSYSRDSPYGYTF.

This clonotype was observed once. The chain couples TRBV7-2 to TRBJ2-1; 7 bases line up with TRBD2. Trimming removed 3 bases from V and 10 bases from J; junction bases left unmatched: 6. Germline-derived CDR1 and CDR2 are SGHTA and FQGNSA. This CDR3 has 13 amino acids. DNA for the CDR3: TGTGCCAGCAGCTTCAGCGGGGATTCCGAGCAGTTCTTC. Its translation is CASSFSGDSEQFF. The full variable domain, completed using reference TRBV7-2 and TRBJ2-1, is GAGVSQSPSNKVTEKGKDVELRCDPISGHTALYWYRQSLGQGLEFLIYFQGNSAPDKSGLPSDRFSAERTGGSVSTLTIQRTQQEDSAVYLCASSFSGDSEQFFGPGTRLTVL.